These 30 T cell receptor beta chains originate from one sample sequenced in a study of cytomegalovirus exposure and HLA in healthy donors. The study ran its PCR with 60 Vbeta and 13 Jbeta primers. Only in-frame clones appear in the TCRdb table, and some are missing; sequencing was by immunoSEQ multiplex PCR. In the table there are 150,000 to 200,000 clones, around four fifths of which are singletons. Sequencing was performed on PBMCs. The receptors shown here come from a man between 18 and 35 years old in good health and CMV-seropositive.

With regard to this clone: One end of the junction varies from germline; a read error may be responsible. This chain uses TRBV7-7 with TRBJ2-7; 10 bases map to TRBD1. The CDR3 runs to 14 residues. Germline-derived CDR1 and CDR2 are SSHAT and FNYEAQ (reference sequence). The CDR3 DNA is TGTGCTAGCAGCTCGGGACAGGGGACCTACGAGCAGTACTTC. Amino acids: CASSSGQGTYEQYF.

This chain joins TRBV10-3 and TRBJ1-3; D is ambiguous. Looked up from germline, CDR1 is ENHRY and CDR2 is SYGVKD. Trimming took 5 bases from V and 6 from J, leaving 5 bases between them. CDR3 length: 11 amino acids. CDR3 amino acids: CAISQENTIYF. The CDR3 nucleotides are TGTGCCATCAGTCAGGAAAACACCATATATTTT.

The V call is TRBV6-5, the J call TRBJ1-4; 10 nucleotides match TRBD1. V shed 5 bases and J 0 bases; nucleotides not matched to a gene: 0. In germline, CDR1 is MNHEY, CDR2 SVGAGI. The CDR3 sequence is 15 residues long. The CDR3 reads CASSGQGATNEKLFF. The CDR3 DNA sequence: TGTGCCAGCAGTGGACAGGGGGCAACTAATGAAAAACTGTTTTTT.

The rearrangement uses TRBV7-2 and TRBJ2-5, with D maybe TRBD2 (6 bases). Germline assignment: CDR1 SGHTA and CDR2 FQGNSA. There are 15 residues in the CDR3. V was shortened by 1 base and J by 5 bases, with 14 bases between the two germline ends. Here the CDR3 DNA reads TGTGCCAGCAGCTTAGGGGGCGAGAGCGGGGAGACCCAGTACTTC. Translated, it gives CASSLGGESGETQYF.

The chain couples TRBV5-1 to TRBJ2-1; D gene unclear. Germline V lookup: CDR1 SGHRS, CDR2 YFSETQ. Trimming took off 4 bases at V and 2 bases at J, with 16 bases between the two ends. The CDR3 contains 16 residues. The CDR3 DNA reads TGCGCCAGCAGCCGCGATGGTCCCCCGGCCTACAATGAGCAGTTCTTC. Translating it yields CASSRDGPPAYNEQFF.

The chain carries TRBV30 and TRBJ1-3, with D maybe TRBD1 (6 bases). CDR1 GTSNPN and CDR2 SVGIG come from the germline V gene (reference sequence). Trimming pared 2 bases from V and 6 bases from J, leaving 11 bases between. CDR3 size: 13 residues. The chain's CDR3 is CAWSRQGLNTIYF. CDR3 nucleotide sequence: TGTGCCTGGAGTAGGCAGGGGCTAAACACCATATATTTT.

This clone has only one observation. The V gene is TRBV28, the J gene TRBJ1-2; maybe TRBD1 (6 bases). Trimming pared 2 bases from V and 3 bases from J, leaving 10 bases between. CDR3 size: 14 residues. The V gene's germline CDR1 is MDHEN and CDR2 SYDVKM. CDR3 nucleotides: TGTGCCAGCAGTTTAAGTCACAGGGACTATGGCTACACCTTC. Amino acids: CASSLSHRDYGYTF.

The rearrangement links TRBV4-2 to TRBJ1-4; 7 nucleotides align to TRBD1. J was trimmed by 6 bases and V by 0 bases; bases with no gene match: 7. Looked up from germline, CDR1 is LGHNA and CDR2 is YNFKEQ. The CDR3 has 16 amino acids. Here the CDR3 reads CASSQDWRGPDEKLFF. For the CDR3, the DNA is TGTGCCAGCAGCCAAGATTGGAGGGGGCCCGATGAAAAACTGTTTTTT.

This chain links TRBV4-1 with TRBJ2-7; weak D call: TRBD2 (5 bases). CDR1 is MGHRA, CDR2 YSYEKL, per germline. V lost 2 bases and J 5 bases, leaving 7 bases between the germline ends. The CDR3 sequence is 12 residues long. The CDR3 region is CASSQSGDEQYF. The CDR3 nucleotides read TGCGCCAGCAGCCAATCCGGGGACGAGCAGTACTTC.

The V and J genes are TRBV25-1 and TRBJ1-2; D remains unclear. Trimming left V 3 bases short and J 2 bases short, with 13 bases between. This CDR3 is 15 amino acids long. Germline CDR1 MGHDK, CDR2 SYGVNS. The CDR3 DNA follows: TGTGCCAGCAGTGATTCTAACACAGTAAACTATGGCTACACCTTC. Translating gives CASSDSNTVNYGYTF.

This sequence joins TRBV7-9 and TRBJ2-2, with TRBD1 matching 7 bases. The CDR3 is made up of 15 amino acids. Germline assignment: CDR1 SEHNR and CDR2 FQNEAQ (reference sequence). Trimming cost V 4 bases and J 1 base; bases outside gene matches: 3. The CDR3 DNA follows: TGTGCCAGCAGCTCGGGACAGCTGAACACCGGGGAGCTGTTTTTT. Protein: CASSSGQLNTGELFF.

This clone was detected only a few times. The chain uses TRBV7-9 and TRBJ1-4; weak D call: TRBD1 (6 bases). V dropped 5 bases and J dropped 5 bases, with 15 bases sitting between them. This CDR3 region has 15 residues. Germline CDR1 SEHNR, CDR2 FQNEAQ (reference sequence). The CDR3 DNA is TGTGCCAGCAGCGAAGGGACACACCAAAATGAAAAACTGTTTTTT. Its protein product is CASSEGTHQNEKLFF.

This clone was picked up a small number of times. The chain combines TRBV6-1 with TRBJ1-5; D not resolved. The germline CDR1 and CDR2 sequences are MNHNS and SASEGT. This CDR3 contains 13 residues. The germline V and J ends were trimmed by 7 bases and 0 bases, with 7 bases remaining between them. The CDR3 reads CASKEISNQPQHF. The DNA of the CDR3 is TGTGCCAGCAAGGAGATTAGCAATCAGCCCCAGCATTTT.

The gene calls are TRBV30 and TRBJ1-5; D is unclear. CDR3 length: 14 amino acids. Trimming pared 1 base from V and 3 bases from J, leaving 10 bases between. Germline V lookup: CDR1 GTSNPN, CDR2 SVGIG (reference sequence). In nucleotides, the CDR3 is TGTGCCTGGAGTGAGCTGACAACCAATCAGCCCCAGCATTTT. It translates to CAWSELTTNQPQHF.

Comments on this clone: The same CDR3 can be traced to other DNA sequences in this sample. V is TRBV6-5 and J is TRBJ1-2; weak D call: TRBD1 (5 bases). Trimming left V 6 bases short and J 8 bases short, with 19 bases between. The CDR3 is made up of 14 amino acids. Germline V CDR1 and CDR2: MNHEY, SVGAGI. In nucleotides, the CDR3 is TGTGCCAGCAGCCCCCAGGGCGGGGGAGGAGGCTACACCTTC. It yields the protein CASSPQGGGGGYTF.

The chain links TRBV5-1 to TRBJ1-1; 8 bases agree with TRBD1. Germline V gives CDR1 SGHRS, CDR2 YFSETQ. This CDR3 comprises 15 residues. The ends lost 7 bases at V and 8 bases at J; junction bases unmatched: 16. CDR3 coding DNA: TGCGCCAGCGGGCCGTACCGGACAGGGTTTCCAGAAGCTTTCTTT. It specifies CASGPYRTGFPEAFF.

CDR3 in amino acids: CASSLAGRVTYNEQFF. The DNA of the CDR3 is TGTGCCAGCAGCTTGGCGGGGAGGGTTACCTACAATGAGCAGTTCTTC. The chain is built from TRBV5-4 and TRBJ2-1; TRBD2 aligns across 7 bases. This CDR3 spans 16 amino acids. Germline lookup yields CDR1 SGHNT and CDR2 YYREEE (reference sequence). Trimming removed 0 bases from V and 2 bases from J; junction bases left unmatched: 5.

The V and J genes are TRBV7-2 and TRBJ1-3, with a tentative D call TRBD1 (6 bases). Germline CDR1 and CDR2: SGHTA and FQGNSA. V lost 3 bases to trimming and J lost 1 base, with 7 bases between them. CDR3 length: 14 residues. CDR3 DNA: TGTGCCAGCAGCTTGGACAGATCTGGAAACACCATATATTTT. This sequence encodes CASSLDRSGNTIYF.

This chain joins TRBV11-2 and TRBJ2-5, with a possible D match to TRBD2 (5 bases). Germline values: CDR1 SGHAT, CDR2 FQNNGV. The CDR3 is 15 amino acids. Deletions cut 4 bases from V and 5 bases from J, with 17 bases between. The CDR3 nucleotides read TGTGCCAGCAGCTCCGGGGTGGGTCTGCCGGAGACCCAGTACTTC. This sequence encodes CASSSGVGLPETQYF.

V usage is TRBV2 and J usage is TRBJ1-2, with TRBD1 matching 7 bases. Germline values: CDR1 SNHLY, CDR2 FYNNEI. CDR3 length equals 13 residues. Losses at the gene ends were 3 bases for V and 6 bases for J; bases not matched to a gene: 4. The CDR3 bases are TGTGCCAGCAGTGAGACAGGGTATAATGGCTACACCTTC. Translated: CASSETGYNGYTF.

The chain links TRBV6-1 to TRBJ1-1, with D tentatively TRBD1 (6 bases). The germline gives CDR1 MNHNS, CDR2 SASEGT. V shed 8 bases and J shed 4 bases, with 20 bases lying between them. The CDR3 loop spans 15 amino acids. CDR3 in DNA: TGTGCCAGCCTGAGGGGGGGAGGATGGCGCACTGAAGCTTTCTTT. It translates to CASLRGGGWRTEAFF.

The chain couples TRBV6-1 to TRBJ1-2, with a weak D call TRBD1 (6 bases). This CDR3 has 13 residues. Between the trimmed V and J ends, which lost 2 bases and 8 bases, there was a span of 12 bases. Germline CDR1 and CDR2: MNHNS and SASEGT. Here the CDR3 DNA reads TGTGCCAGCAGTGAACGGGGAGGGGGAGGCTACACCTTC. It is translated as CASSERGGGGYTF.

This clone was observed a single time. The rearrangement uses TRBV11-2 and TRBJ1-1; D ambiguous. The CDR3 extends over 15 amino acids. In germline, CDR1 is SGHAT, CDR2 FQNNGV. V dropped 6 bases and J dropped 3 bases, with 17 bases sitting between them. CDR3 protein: CASSEEGNGHTEAFF. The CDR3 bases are TGTGCCAGCAGTGAGGAGGGAAATGGTCACACTGAAGCTTTCTTT.

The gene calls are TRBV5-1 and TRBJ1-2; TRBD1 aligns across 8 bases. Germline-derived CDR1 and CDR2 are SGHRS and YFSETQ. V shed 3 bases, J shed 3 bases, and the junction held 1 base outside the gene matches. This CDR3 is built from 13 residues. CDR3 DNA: TGCGCCAGCAGCTCGACAGGGGACTATGGCTACACCTTC. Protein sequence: CASSSTGDYGYTF. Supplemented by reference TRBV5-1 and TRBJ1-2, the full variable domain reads KAGVTQTPRYLIKTRGQQVTLSCSPISGHRSVSWYQQTPGQGLQFLFEYFSETQRNKGNFPGRFSGRQFSNSRSEMNVSTLELGDSALYLCASSSTGDYGYTFGSGTRLTVV.

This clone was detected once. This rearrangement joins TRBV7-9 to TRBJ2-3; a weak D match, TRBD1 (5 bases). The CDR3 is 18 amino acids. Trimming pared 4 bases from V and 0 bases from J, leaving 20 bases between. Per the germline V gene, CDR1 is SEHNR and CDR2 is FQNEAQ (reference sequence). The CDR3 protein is CASSSVGQGLASTDTQYF. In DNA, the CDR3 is TGTGCCAGCAGCTCAGTTGGTCAGGGCTTAGCTAGCACAGATACGCAGTATTTT.

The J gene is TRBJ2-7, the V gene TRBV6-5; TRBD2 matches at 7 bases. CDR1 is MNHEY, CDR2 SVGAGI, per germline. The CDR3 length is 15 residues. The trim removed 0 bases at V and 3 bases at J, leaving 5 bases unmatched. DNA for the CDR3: TGTGCCAGCAGTTACTCGTCTGGGGACTACTACGAGCAGTACTTC. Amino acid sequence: CASSYSSGDYYEQYF.

The CDR3 is CASSEPGMNTEAFF. CDR3 nucleotide sequence: TGTGCCAGCAGTGAACCAGGGATGAACACTGAAGCTTTCTTT. The chain recombines TRBV6-5 with TRBJ1-1; TRBD1 is a possible D gene (5 bases). Between the trimmed V and J ends, which lost 5 bases and 0 bases, there was a span of 10 bases. The CDR3 totals 14 residues. CDR1 is MNHEY, CDR2 SVGAGI, per germline.

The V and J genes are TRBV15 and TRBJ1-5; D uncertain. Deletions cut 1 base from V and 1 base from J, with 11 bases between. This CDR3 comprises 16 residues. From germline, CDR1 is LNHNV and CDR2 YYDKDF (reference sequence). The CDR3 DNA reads TGTGCCACCAGCAGAGCACCGGGGTCGAGCAATCAGCCCCAGCATTTT. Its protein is CATSRAPGSSNQPQHF.

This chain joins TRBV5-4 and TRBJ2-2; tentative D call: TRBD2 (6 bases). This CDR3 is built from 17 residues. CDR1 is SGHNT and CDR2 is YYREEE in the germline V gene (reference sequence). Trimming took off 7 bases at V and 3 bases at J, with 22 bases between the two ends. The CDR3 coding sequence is TGTGCCAGCGAAGCGAACGGCGGGGTCCTAGACACCGGGGAGCTGTTTTTT. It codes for CASEANGGVLDTGELFF.

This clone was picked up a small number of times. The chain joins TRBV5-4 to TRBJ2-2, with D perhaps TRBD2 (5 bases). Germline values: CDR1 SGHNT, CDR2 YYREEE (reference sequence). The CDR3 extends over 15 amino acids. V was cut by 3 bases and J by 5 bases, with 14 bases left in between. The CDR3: CASSSGLPPTGELFF. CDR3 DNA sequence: TGTGCCAGCAGCTCCGGACTCCCCCCGACCGGGGAGCTGTTTTTT.